This T cell receptor beta chain was documented in a study of blood T cells in healthy people across ages. The study, taken as a whole, reports: As naive T cell percentage varied, TCR beta diversity correlated strongly with it. Calculation of diversity from one million T cells yielded estimates considered to be underestimates.

The germline CDR1 and CDR2 sequences are MNHNY and SVGAGI (reference sequence). V gave up 2 bases and J gave up 7 bases, with 12 bases separating them. CDR3 length equals 13 residues. Donors gave roughly 9.1 milliliters of peripheral blood apiece. RNA extraction gave at least 5.5 micrograms of total RNA per sample. This clonotype showed up just a few times. Its matching antigen is unknown. Then a second PCR, running roughly 6 to 12 cycles, was carried out with a sample-barcoded 5' primer and a J-beta primer mix. TCRdb re-called the 5' RACE reads with MiXCR, one entry per CDR3 protein. The sample carries approximately 1,700,000 distinct CDR3 sequences, about two fifths recorded once.

Sequences were obtained from blood. The chain recombines TRBV6-6 with TRBJ2-7, with unresolved D. The clonotype originates from a human donor in good health. As DNA, the CDR3 is TGTGCCAGCAGTTACCCAATTAAAGGGGAGCAGTACTTC. Its translation: CASSYPIKGEQYF.